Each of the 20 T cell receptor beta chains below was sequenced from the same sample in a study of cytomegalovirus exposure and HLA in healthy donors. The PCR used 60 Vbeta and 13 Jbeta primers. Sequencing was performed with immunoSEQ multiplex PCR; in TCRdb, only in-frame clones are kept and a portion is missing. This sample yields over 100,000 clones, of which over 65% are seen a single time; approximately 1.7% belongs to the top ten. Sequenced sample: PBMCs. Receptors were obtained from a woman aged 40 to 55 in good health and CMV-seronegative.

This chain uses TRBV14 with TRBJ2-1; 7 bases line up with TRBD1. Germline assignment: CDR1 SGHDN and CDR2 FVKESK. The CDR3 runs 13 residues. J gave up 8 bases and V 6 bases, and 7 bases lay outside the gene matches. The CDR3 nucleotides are TGTGCCAGCAGGCATACAGGGGCCGATGAGCAGTTCTTC. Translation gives CASRHTGADEQFF. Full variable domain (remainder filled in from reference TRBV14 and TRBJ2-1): EAGVTQFPSHSVIEKGQTVTLRCDPISGHDNLYWYRRVMGKEIKFLLHFVKESKQDESGMPNNRFLAERTGGTYSTLKVQPAELEDSGVYFCASRHTGADEQFFGPGTRLTVL.

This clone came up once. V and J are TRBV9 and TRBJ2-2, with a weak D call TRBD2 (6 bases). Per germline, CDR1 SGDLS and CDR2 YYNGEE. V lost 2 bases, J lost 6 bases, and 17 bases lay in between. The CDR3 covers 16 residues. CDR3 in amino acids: CASSVDAGRSAGELFF. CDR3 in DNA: TGTGCCAGCAGCGTCGACGCAGGGAGGAGCGCCGGGGAGCTGTTTTTT.

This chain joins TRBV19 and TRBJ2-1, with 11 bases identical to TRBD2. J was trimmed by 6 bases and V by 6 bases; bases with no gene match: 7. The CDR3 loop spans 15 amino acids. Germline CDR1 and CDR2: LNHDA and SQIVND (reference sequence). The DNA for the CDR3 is TGTGCCAGTAGCGTCGGACTAGCGGGTGGCAATGAGCAGTTCTTC. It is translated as CASSVGLAGGNEQFF. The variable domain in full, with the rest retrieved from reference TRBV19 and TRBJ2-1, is DGGITQSPKYLFRKEGQNVTLSCEQNLNHDAMYWYRQDPGQGLRLIYYSQIVNDFQKGDIAEGYSVSREKKESFPLTVTSAQKNPTAFYLCASSVGLAGGNEQFFGPGTRLTVL.

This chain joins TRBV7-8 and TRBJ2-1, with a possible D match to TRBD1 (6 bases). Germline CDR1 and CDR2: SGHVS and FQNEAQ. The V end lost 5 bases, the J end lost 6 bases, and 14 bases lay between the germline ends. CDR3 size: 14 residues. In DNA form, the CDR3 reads TGTGCCAGCAGCGTAAAACGGACAGCCAATGAGCAGTTCTTC. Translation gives CASSVKRTANEQFF. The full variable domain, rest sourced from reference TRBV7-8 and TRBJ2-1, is GAGVSQSPRYKVAKRGQDVALRCDPISGHVSLFWYQQALGQGPEFLTYFQNEAQLDKSGLPSDRFFAERPEGSVSTLKIQRTQQEDSAVYLCASSVKRTANEQFFGPGTRLTVL.

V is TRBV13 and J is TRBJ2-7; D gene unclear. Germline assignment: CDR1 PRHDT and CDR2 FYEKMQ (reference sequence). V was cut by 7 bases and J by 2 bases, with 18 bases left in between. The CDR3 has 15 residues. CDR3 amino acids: CASTSSRDGAYEQYF. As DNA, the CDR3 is TGTGCCAGCACCTCATCCCGCGATGGAGCCTACGAGCAGTACTTC.

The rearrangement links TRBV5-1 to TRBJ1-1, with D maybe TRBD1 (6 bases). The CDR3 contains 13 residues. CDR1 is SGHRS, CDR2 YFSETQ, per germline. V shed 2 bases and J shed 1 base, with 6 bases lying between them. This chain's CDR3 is CASSLQGNTEAFF. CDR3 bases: TGCGCCAGCAGCTTACAGGGGAACACTGAAGCTTTCTTT.

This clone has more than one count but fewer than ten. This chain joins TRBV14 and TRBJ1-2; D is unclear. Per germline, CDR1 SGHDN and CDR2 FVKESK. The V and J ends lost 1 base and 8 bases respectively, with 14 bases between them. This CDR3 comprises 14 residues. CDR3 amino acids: CASSQVGFKQGYTF. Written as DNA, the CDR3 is TGTGCCAGCAGCCAAGTCGGGTTCAAGCAGGGCTACACCTTC.

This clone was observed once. DNA of the CDR3: TGTGCCAGCAGCTTTAGGGGGACAGGGGTTACCTATGGCTACACCTTC. It codes for CASSFRGTGVTYGYTF. The chain recombines TRBV5-6 with TRBJ1-2; 10 bases fit TRBD1. The CDR3 spans 16 residues. Germline assignment: CDR1 SGHDT and CDR2 YYEEEE. After removal of 2 bases from V and 4 bases from J, the junction contained 8 bases not matched to a gene.

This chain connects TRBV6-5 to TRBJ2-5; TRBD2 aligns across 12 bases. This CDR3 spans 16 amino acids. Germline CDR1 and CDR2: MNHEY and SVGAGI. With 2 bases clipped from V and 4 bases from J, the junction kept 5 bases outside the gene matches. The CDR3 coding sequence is TGTGCCAGCAGTTACGGCCTAGCGGGAGGGGTAGAGACCCAGTACTTC. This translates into CASSYGLAGGVETQYF.

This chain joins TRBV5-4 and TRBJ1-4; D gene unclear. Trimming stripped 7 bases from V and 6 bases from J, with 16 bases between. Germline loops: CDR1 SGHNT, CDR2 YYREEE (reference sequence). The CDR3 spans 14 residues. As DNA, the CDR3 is TGTGCCAGCCGTCGTTGGGGAGAGGATGAAAAACTGTTTTTT. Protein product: CASRRWGEDEKLFF.

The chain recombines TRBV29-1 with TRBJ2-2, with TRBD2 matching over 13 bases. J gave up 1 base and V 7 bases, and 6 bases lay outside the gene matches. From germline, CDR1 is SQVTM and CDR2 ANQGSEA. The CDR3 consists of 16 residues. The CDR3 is CSGAGLAGRNTGELFF. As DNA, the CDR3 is TGCAGCGGGGCGGGACTAGCGGGACGGAACACCGGGGAGCTGTTTTTT.

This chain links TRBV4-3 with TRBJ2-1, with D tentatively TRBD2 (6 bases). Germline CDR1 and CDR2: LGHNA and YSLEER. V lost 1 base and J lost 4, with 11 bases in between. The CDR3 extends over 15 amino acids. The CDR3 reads CASSQGLASYNEQFF. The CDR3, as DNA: TGCGCCAGCAGCCAAGGGCTAGCGTCTTACAATGAGCAGTTCTTC.

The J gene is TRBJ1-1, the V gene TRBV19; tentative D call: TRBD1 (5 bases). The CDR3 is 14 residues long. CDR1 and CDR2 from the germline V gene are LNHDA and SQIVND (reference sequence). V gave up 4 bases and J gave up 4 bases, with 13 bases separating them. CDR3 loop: CASSTSGRGTEAFF. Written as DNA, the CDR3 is TGTGCCAGTAGTACGTCCGGTAGGGGCACTGAAGCTTTCTTT.

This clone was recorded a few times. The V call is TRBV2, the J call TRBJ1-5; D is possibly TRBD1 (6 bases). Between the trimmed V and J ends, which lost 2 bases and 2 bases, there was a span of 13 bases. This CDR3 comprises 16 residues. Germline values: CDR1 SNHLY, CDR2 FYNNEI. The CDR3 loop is CASSETGGEGNQPQHF. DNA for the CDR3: TGTGCCAGCAGTGAAACGGGGGGCGAGGGCAATCAGCCCCAGCATTTT.

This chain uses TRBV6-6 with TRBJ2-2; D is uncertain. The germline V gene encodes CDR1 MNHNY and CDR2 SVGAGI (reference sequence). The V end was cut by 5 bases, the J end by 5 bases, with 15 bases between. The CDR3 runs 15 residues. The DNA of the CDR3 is TGTGCCAGCAGTCCCCAGCGTTCATTAACCGGGGAGCTGTTTTTT. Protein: CASSPQRSLTGELFF.

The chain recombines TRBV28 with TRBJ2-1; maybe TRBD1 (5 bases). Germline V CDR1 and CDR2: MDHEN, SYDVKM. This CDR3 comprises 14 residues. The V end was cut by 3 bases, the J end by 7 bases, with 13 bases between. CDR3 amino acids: CASSFSYQGNEQFF. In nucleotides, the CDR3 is TGTGCCAGCAGTTTCTCTTACCAGGGTAATGAGCAGTTCTTC.

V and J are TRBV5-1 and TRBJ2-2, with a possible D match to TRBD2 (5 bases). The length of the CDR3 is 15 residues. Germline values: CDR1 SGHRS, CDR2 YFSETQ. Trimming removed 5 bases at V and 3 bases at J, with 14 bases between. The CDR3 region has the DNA TGCGCCAGCAGATCCGCCACTAGTTACACCGGGGAGCTGTTTTTT. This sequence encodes CASRSATSYTGELFF.

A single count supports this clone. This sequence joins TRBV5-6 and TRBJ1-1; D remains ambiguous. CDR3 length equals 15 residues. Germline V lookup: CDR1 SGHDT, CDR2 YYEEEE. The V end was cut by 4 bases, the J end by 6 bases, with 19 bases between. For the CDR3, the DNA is TGTGCCAGCAGCCCCCGAGGAAATTATTGGCCTGAAGCTTTCTTT. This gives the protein CASSPRGNYWPEAFF.

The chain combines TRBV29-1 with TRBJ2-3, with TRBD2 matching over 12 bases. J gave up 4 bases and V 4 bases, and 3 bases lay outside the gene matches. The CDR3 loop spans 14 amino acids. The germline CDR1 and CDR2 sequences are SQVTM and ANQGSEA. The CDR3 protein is CSVGTSGTADTQYF. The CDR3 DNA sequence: TGCAGCGTTGGGACTAGCGGGACGGCAGATACGCAGTATTTT.

In DNA form, the CDR3 reads TGTGCCAGCAGTTTGCAGGGTTCTGAAAAACTGTTTTTT. Translation: CASSLQGSEKLFF. V is TRBV28 and J is TRBJ1-4; possibly TRBD1 for D (5 bases). The CDR3 is 13 amino acids. Germline assignment: CDR1 MDHEN and CDR2 SYDVKM. Between the trimmed V and J ends, which lost 3 bases and 7 bases, there was a span of 9 bases.